One and the same sample provided the 12 T cell receptor beta chains below, sequenced in a study of identical twins. MiXCR was run by TCRdb on the 5' RACE reads, yielding one entry per CDR3 protein. The sample includes 500,000 or so distinct CDR3 sequences, 13% to 15% of them seen just once. This same sample was also taken into another study, of yellow fever vaccine responses in identical twins.

The sequenced sample was CD4+ T cells sorted from blood. Every receptor here comes from a woman between 18 and 30 years old in good health.

This clonotype was observed a few times. The chain links TRBV6-1 to TRBJ2-3, with 7 bases fitting TRBD2. CDR1 and CDR2 from the germline V gene are MNHNS and SASEGT. The CDR3 is made up of 14 amino acids. The trim removed 6 bases at V and 4 bases at J, leaving 7 bases unmatched. The CDR3 sequence is CASSGWDYSDTQYF. The CDR3 region has the DNA TGTGCCAGCAGCGGTTGGGACTACTCAGATACGCAGTATTTT.

V usage is TRBV20-1 and J usage is TRBJ2-7; D perhaps matches TRBD1 (6 bases). This CDR3 is built from 14 residues. The germline V gene has CDR1 DFQATT and CDR2 SNEGSKA (reference sequence). V lost 0 bases to trimming and J lost 6 bases, with 15 bases between them. The CDR3 region has the DNA TGCAGTGCTAGAGATATGGCCAGGGGTTTCGAGCAGTACTTC. Translation: CSARDMARGFEQYF.

This clonotype was observed a handful of times. Germline is not matched at one junction end, which may reflect a read error. The chain is built from TRBV12-3 or TRBV12-4 and TRBJ2-1; the D gene is possibly TRBD2 (6 bases). The CDR3 is 13 amino acids. CDR3 coding DNA: TGTGCCAGCAAGGAGGGATCCTACATTGAGCAGTTCTTC. Translating gives CASKEGSYIEQFF.

V usage is TRBV27 and J usage is TRBJ2-4; D is ambiguous. Germline V gene sequence: CDR1 MNHEY, CDR2 SMNVEV (reference sequence). Between the trimmed V and J ends, which lost 2 bases and 0 bases, there was a span of 11 bases. The CDR3 is 16 residues long. CDR3 loop: CASSLLADLAKNIQYF. The CDR3 DNA reads TGTGCCAGCAGTTTACTGGCAGACTTAGCCAAAAACATTCAGTACTTC.

This clonotype appeared a few times. This chain's CDR3 is CASSHQELGVNEQFF. The CDR3 DNA reads as TGTGCCAGCAGCCATCAGGAGCTAGGGGTCAATGAGCAGTTCTTC. This chain joins TRBV7-9 and TRBJ2-1; D is perhaps TRBD1 (5 bases). The CDR3 loop spans 15 amino acids. CDR1 SEHNR and CDR2 FQNEAQ come from the germline V gene (reference sequence). V was cut by 5 bases and J by 6 bases, with 17 bases left in between. Complete variable domain (other parts from reference TRBV7-9 and TRBJ2-1): DTGVSQNPRHKITKRGQNVTFRCDPISEHNRLYWYRQTLGQGPEFLTYFQNEAQLEKSRLLSDRFSAERPKGSFSTLEIQRTEQGDSAMYLCASSHQELGVNEQFFGPGTRLTVL.

This clonotype has a count of ten or more. The rearrangement uses TRBV7-2 and TRBJ1-5; TRBD1 agrees at 8 bases. Trimming at V came to 5 bases and at J to 2 bases, leaving 8 bases not matched to a gene. CDR3 size: 16 residues. Germline V gene sequence: CDR1 SGHTA, CDR2 FQGNSA. The CDR3 loop is CASSPQTGEGNQPQHF. The CDR3 coding sequence is TGTGCCAGCAGCCCCCAGACAGGGGAAGGCAATCAGCCCCAGCATTTT.

This clonotype was counted only a few times. The CDR3 sequence: CASTLRRPRPGNTDTQYF. For the CDR3, the DNA is TGTGCCAGCACCCTCCGACGGCCTCGACCCGGGAACACAGATACGCAGTATTTT. This chain connects TRBV27 to TRBJ2-3; weak D call: TRBD2 (5 bases). The CDR3 loop spans 18 amino acids. Trimming shortened V by 7 bases and J by 2 bases, and 25 bases separated the two germline ends. CDR1 and CDR2 from the germline V gene are MNHEY and SMNVEV (reference sequence).

This clonotype was detected only a few times. V usage is TRBV3-1 and J usage is TRBJ2-5; tentatively, D is TRBD1 or TRBD2 (6 bases each). The germline CDR1 and CDR2 sequences are LGHDT and YNNKEL (reference sequence). V dropped 5 bases and J dropped 4 bases, with 14 bases sitting between them. This CDR3 region has 14 residues. Here the CDR3 reads CASSYRTAGETQYF. CDR3 bases: TGTGCCAGCAGCTATCGGACAGCGGGAGAGACCCAGTACTTC.

The rearrangement links TRBV24-1 to TRBJ2-6; 11 nucleotides align to TRBD1. Germline V CDR1 and CDR2: KGHDR, SFDVKD. The CDR3 has 18 residues. J lost 3 bases, V lost 3 bases, and 6 bases had no gene match. CDR3 sequence: CATSDPGQGAHGANVLTF. DNA of the CDR3: TGTGCCACCAGTGATCCTGGACAGGGGGCTCATGGGGCCAACGTCCTGACTTTC.

This clonotype was detected a few times. In nucleotides, the CDR3 is TGTGCCAGCAGCCAATCAACGGGACAGGGGGCGCCAGGGCGTGAGACCCAGTACTTC. Its protein is CASSQSTGQGAPGRETQYF. This chain uses TRBV9 with TRBJ2-5; 12 bases map to TRBD1. V was clipped by 4 bases and J by 5 bases; unmatched bases: 18. CDR3 length: 19 residues. In germline, CDR1 is SGDLS, CDR2 YYNGEE.

The V call is TRBV2, the J call TRBJ2-3; the D gene is possibly TRBD1 (5 bases). The CDR3 runs to 16 residues. V lost 6 bases and J lost 3, with 19 bases in between. Germline assignment: CDR1 SNHLY and CDR2 FYNNEI. In DNA, the CDR3 is TGTGCCAGCAGCAGGCTCGACAGTACATTTACAGATACGCAGTATTTT. It encodes CASSRLDSTFTDTQYF.

About this clonotype: Possible read error: a much larger clone is one base away. This chain joins TRBV6-2 or TRBV6-3 and TRBJ2-1; the D gene is possibly TRBD1 (5 bases). Trimming shortened V by 6 bases and J by 0 bases, and 6 bases separated the two germline ends. The germline V gene has CDR1 MNHEY and CDR2 SVGEGT. This CDR3 is built from 13 residues. CDR3 in DNA: TGTGCCAGCAGCCAGGGCTCCTACAATGAGCAGTTCTTC. This sequence encodes CASSQGSYNEQFF.